This TCR beta chain was identified during a study of blood T cells in healthy people across ages. Study-wide results and limits: Estimated diversity across one million T cells was deemed an underestimate.

This clonotype was seen only once. Its antigen is still unknown. In germline, CDR1 is SGHAT, CDR2 FQNNGV. The CDR3 sequence is 16 residues long. The V gene lost 2 bases and the J gene lost 4 bases, with 16 bases spanning the gap. Through a sample-barcoded 5' primer and a J-beta primer mix, a second PCR was run for roughly 7 to 11 cycles. Every sample returned 2.5 million or more CDR3-containing paired-end reads. TCRdb recomputed calls from the 5' RACE reads with MiXCR, one row per CDR3 protein. The top ten clones hold roughly 7% of a sample with 1,500,000 or so distinct CDR3 sequences, approximately 59% of them seen once.

The chain employs TRBV11-2 and TRBJ2-3, with D uncertain. Sequencing was performed on blood. This TCR was recovered from a young man in good health. The CDR3 DNA reads as TGTGCCAGCAGCTTATTGGGGAATAATAGTCCAGATACGCAGTATTTT. Its translation: CASSLLGNNSPDTQYF.